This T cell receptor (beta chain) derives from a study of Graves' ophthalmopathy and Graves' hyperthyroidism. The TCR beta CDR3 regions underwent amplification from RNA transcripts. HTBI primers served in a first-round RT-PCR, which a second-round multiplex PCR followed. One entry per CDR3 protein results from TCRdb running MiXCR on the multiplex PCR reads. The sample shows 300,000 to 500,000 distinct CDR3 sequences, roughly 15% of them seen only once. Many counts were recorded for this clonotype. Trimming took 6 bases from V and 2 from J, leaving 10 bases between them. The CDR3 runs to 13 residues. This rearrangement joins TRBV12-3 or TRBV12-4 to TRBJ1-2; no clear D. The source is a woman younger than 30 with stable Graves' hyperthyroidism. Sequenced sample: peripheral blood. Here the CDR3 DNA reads TGTGCCAGCAGAACGACGCCCAACTATGGCTACACCTTC. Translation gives CASRTTPNYGYTF.